A single sample gave rise to the 10 T cell receptor beta chains below, sequenced in a study of PD-L1 blockade in urothelial cancer. This table comes from immunoSEQ multiplex PCR, and its TCRdb copy is limited to in-frame clones, with some not included. Here the sample spans tens of thousands of clones, around 90% being singletons. Sequences were derived from PBMCs, sampled around atezolizumab (anti-PD-L1) treatment. The receptors come from a man aged 55 to 69 with urothelial cancer.

The rearrangement joins TRBV14 to TRBJ1-1; possible D gene TRBD1, 5 bases. Germline V lookup: CDR1 SGHDN, CDR2 FVKESK. Trimming took 5 bases from V and 4 from J, leaving 14 bases between them. This CDR3 contains 14 residues. CDR3 nucleotides: TGTGCCAGCAGCGCTATTAGGGGTAGCACTGAAGCTTTCTTT. The encoded protein is CASSAIRGSTEAFF.

The chain couples TRBV5-8 to TRBJ2-7; TRBD2 matches 13 bases. V shed 0 bases and J 0 bases; nucleotides not matched to a gene: 6. CDR3 length: 18 amino acids. Germline values: CDR1 SGHTS, CDR2 YDEGEE. The CDR3 DNA reads TGTGCCAGCAGCTTGGGGACTAGCGGGGGCCTGTTCTCCTACGAGCAGTACTTC. The encoded protein is CASSLGTSGGLFSYEQYF. The entire variable domain, with the rest obtained from reference TRBV5-8 and TRBJ2-7, is as follows: EAGVTQSPTHLIKTRGQQATLRCSPISGHTSVYWYQQALGLGLQFLLWYDEGEERNRGNFPPRFSGRQFPNYSSELNVNALELEDSALYLCASSLGTSGGLFSYEQYFGPGTRLTVT.

This sequence joins TRBV5-6 and TRBJ2-7; 7 bases align to TRBD1. V trimming: 3 bases; J trimming: 2 bases; junction bases outside the gene matches: 8. Germline V gene lookup returns CDR1 SGHDT and CDR2 YYEEEE. This CDR3 comprises 15 residues. CDR3 protein: CASSSPGQPTYEQYF. The CDR3, as DNA: TGTGCCAGCAGCTCTCCGGGACAGCCAACCTACGAGCAGTACTTC.

The gene calls are TRBV10-2 and TRBJ1-6; no clear D. Germline V gene sequence: CDR1 WSHSY, CDR2 SAAADI. The CDR3 totals 15 residues. V shed 8 bases and J shed 0 bases, with 11 bases lying between them. CDR3 residues: CASRERGSYNSPLHF. The DNA for the CDR3 is TGCGCCAGCCGAGAGCGGGGCTCCTATAATTCACCCCTCCACTTT.

This clone was counted a few times. This rearrangement joins TRBV25-1 to TRBJ1-5; possibly TRBD1 for D (6 bases). Germline CDR1 reads MGHDK; CDR2 reads SYGVNS. V was pared by 2 bases and J by 6 bases, with 11 bases between. The CDR3 covers 14 residues. CDR3 in DNA: TGTGCCAGCAGTGAAAACAGGGACGGTCAGCCCCAGCATTTT. As protein: CASSENRDGQPQHF.

The J gene is TRBJ1-4, the V gene TRBV11-2; 8 bases are shared with TRBD1. CDR3 length equals 15 residues. V gave up 3 bases and J gave up 3 bases; unmatched junction bases: 3. Germline V gives CDR1 SGHAT, CDR2 FQNNGV. CDR3 sequence: CASSFAGQANEKLFF. The CDR3, as DNA: TGTGCCAGCAGCTTCGCGGGACAGGCTAATGAAAAACTGTTTTTT.

V usage is TRBV11-3 and J usage is TRBJ2-2; TRBD2 is a possible D gene (5 bases). This CDR3 comprises 13 residues. Per the germline V gene, CDR1 is SGHNT and CDR2 is YENEEA. The ends were cut back, 5 bases at V and 7 bases at J, with 11 bases in the middle. The CDR3 spells CASSQVSGGELFF. The CDR3 coding sequence is TGTGCCAGCAGCCAAGTGAGCGGCGGGGAGCTGTTTTTT.

V is TRBV30 and J is TRBJ1-5; 7 bases are a match to TRBD1. The CDR3 length is 15 residues. CDR1 GTSNPN and CDR2 SVGIG come from the germline V gene (reference sequence). V lost 0 bases, J lost 6 bases, and 8 bases stayed unmatched. CDR3: CAWSVLGGGRQPQHF. The CDR3 region has the DNA TGTGCCTGGAGTGTACTAGGAGGGGGCCGTCAGCCCCAGCATTTT.

The CDR3 sequence: CASVGVTGSSYEQYF. CDR3 nucleotides: TGTGCCAGCGTAGGGGTGACAGGGTCCTCCTACGAGCAGTACTTC. The chain combines TRBV6-1 with TRBJ2-7, with TRBD1 identical over 7 bases. Germline values: CDR1 MNHNS, CDR2 SASEGT. The ends lost 8 bases at V and 0 bases at J; junction bases unmatched: 10. This CDR3 comprises 15 residues.

The gene calls are TRBV29-1 and TRBJ2-5, with TRBD1 identical over 10 bases. CDR3 length equals 13 residues. The V segment lost 6 bases and the J segment 7 bases; nucleotides outside the gene matches: 8. Germline V gene lookup returns CDR1 SQVTM and CDR2 ANQGSEA. The CDR3 DNA is TGCAGCGTGGAGGACAGGGGGAGTCGGACCCAGTACTTC. Translation: CSVEDRGSRTQYF.